These 28 T cell receptor beta chains came from one sample sequenced in a study of sequential checkpoint blockade in melanoma. Assay: immunoSEQ multiplex PCR; the TCRdb copy retains only in-frame clones and omits some. Here the sample spans about 12,000 clones, about 65% being singletons. Treatment specified: randomized to nivolumab then ipilimumab (arm A) or the reverse (arm B). The starting material was CD8+ T cells sorted from blood (inferred from file names), obtained from a patient given nivolumab and ipilimumab in sequence. The source is a human donor with melanoma.

This chain links TRBV9 with TRBJ2-3; 8 positions match TRBD1. J lost 2 bases, V lost 2 bases, and 13 bases had no gene match. The CDR3 spans 18 residues. CDR1 is SGDLS and CDR2 is YYNGEE in the germline V gene. CDR3 region: CASSVNPGTGLLTDTQYF. In DNA form, the CDR3 reads TGTGCCAGCAGCGTCAATCCCGGGACAGGACTCCTCACAGATACGCAGTATTTT.

This chain connects TRBV5-1 to TRBJ1-5, with TRBD1 matching 12 bases. This CDR3 spans 16 amino acids. Germline V gene lookup returns CDR1 SGHRS and CDR2 YFSETQ. V lost 3 bases and J lost 7; bases outside the gene matches: 8. CDR3 DNA: TGCGCCAGCAGCTCCGGGACAGGGGGCTTGAAACAGCCCCAGCATTTT. It encodes CASSSGTGGLKQPQHF.

The chain links TRBV15 to TRBJ2-7, with D possibly being TRBD2 (5 bases). Trimming left V 1 base short and J 4 bases short, with 11 bases between. From germline, CDR1 is LNHNV and CDR2 YYDKDF (reference sequence). The CDR3 totals 14 residues. The CDR3 reads CATSRGEGSYEQYF. CDR3 sequence (DNA): TGTGCCACCAGCAGAGGAGAGGGATCGTACGAGCAGTACTTC.

V gene TRBV2 combines with J gene TRBJ1-6; D is possibly TRBD1 (6 bases). This CDR3 comprises 19 residues. V lost 10 bases, J lost 0 bases, and 25 bases lay in between. In germline, CDR1 is SNHLY, CDR2 FYNNEI. The DNA of the CDR3 is TGTGCCAACAGGGTACAGAAAGTTTACGGCAGCTCCTATAATTCACCCCTCCACTTT. It specifies CANRVQKVYGSSYNSPLHF. Based on the CDR3 plus reference TRBV2 and TRBJ1-6, the full variable domain is EPEVTQTPSHQVTQMGQEVILRCVPISNHLYFYWYRQILGQKVEFLVSFYNNEISEKSEIFDDQFSVERPDGSNFTLKIRSTKLEDSAMYFCANRVQKVYGSSYNSPLHFGNGTRLTVT.

The chain has TRBV28 and TRBJ1-3; the match to TRBD1 covers 8 bases. The junction had 4 bases not matched to a gene; V was cut back by 6 bases and J by 0 bases. CDR3 size: 15 residues. Germline assignment: CDR1 MDHEN and CDR2 SYDVKM. The CDR3 is CASRSDRGSGNTIYF. The DNA for the CDR3 is TGTGCCAGCAGGTCTGACAGGGGCTCTGGAAACACCATATATTTT.

Relative to its sample, this clone is medium-sized. The chain combines TRBV19 with TRBJ1-1; 8 bases are a match to TRBD1. The trim removed 1 base at V and 3 bases at J, leaving 10 bases unmatched. CDR3 length: 17 amino acids. CDR1 and CDR2 from the germline V gene are LNHDA and SQIVND (reference sequence). The CDR3 reads CASSIGAQGARDTEAFF. As DNA, the CDR3 is TGTGCCAGTAGTATAGGGGCCCAGGGGGCGAGGGACACTGAAGCTTTCTTT.

This chain connects TRBV4-1 to TRBJ2-1; 7 bases match TRBD2. Unmatched junction bases numbered 5, after V lost 0 bases and J lost 3 bases. CDR3 length equals 16 residues. Germline V gene sequence: CDR1 MGHRA, CDR2 YSYEKL. The CDR3 DNA reads as TGCGCCAGCAGCCAAGATATGACTAGCCACTACAATGAGCAGTTCTTC. Translating gives CASSQDMTSHYNEQFF.

This sequence joins TRBV2 and TRBJ2-1; D is unresolved. Germline CDR1 and CDR2: SNHLY and FYNNEI. V shed 6 bases and J shed 7 bases, with 4 bases lying between them. The CDR3 consists of 10 residues. The CDR3 DNA reads TGTGCCAGCAGCATGAATGAGCAGTTCTTC. Translating gives CASSMNEQFF. Looking up the rest from reference TRBV2 and TRBJ2-1 gives the full variable domain: EPEVTQTPSHQVTQMGQEVILRCVPISNHLYFYWYRQILGQKVEFLVSFYNNEISEKSEIFDDQFSVERPDGSNFTLKIRSTKLEDSAMYFCASSMNEQFFGPGTRLTVL.

The chain joins TRBV7-9 to TRBJ2-1; 8 positions agree with TRBD1. Germline CDR1 is SEHNR and CDR2 is FQNEAQ (reference sequence). The CDR3 is made up of 18 amino acids. V was clipped by 5 bases and J by 9 bases; unmatched bases: 21. Written as DNA, the CDR3 is TGTGCCAGCAGCCCCAGACAGGGGCTTCTCCCCTACCGCCTTGAGCAGTTCTTC. It translates to CASSPRQGLLPYRLEQFF.

The chain combines TRBV9 with TRBJ1-1; 11 bases are a match to TRBD1. This CDR3 is 16 amino acids long. Germline V CDR1 and CDR2: SGDLS, YYNGEE. The J segment lost 4 bases and the V segment lost 0 bases, leaving 5 bases of the junction unmatched. The chain's CDR3 is CASSVGGGTGGTEAFF. The CDR3, as DNA: TGTGCCAGCAGCGTAGGAGGGGGGACAGGGGGCACTGAAGCTTTCTTT.

A few counts support this clone. This rearrangement joins TRBV19 to TRBJ1-1; D not resolved. The CDR3 is 14 residues long. Germline CDR1 is LNHDA and CDR2 is SQIVND (reference sequence). Trimming removed 4 bases at V and 4 bases at J, with 13 bases between. CDR3 sequence: CASSNRGLSTEAFF. The CDR3 DNA is TGTGCCAGTAGTAACAGAGGACTCTCCACTGAAGCTTTCTTT.

This clone was seen more than once but under ten times. V usage is TRBV5-6 and J usage is TRBJ2-7; tentative D call: TRBD1 (6 bases). CDR3 size: 15 residues. CDR1 SGHDT and CDR2 YYEEEE come from the germline V gene. V lost 0 bases and J lost 2, with 12 bases in between. The CDR3 DNA is TGTGCCAGCAGCTTGGGAGGCAGGGGAGCCTACGAGCAGTACTTC. Translating gives CASSLGGRGAYEQYF.

The V call is TRBV9, the J call TRBJ2-7; possibly TRBD1 for D (6 bases). The CDR3 contains 14 residues. The V end was cut by 4 bases, the J end by 2 bases, with 13 bases between. Germline loops: CDR1 SGDLS, CDR2 YYNGEE. This CDR3 reads CASSSAGAAYEQYF. The CDR3 DNA reads as TGTGCCAGCAGCTCCGCAGGGGCGGCCTACGAGCAGTACTTC. Based on the CDR3 plus reference TRBV9 and TRBJ2-7, the full variable domain is DSGVTQTPKHLITATGQRVTLRCSPRSGDLSVYWYQQSLDQGLQFLIQYYNGEERAKGNILERFSAQQFPDLHSELNLSSLELGDSALYFCASSSAGAAYEQYFGPGTRLTVT.

This clone showed up just a few times. This likely came from a read error, as a far larger clone is one base away. The chain carries TRBV7-2 and TRBJ2-7; TRBD1 might be the D (5 bases). The CDR3 contains 17 residues. Trimming shortened V by 3 bases and J by 0 bases, and 18 bases separated the two germline ends. In germline, CDR1 is SGHTA, CDR2 FQGNSA. CDR3 loop: CASSLVRGRVGSYEQYF. For the CDR3, the DNA is TGTGCCAGCAGCTTGGTAAGGGGCAGGGTTGGCTCCTACGAGCAGTACTTC.

The rearrangement links TRBV7-2 to TRBJ2-7; D is unresolved. V shed 5 bases and J shed 3 bases, with 8 bases lying between them. Per the germline V gene, CDR1 is SGHTA and CDR2 is FQGNSA. The CDR3 has 12 residues. Here the CDR3 reads CASSLSVYEQYF. The CDR3, as DNA: TGTGCCAGCAGCCTTTCAGTCTACGAGCAGTACTTC.

The chain joins TRBV29-1 to TRBJ1-1; the D gene is possibly TRBD1 (6 bases). This CDR3 is 11 amino acids long. Germline V gene lookup returns CDR1 SQVTM and CDR2 ANQGSEA. Between the trimmed V and J ends, which lost 8 bases and 8 bases, there was a span of 15 bases. CDR3 bases: TGCAGCTCATCGACAGGTTTAGAAGCTTTCTTT. The encoded protein is CSSSTGLEAFF.

By share, this clone ranks as large. The V gene is TRBV9, the J gene TRBJ1-5; a weak D match, TRBD1 (6 bases). Trimming shortened V by 4 bases and J by 5 bases, and 16 bases separated the two germline ends. The CDR3 length is 15 residues. Germline assignment: CDR1 SGDLS and CDR2 YYNGEE. This chain's CDR3 is CASSSSGTTHQPQHF. The CDR3 region has the DNA TGTGCCAGCAGCTCATCCGGGACAACTCATCAGCCCCAGCATTTT.

The gene calls are TRBV19 and TRBJ1-6; 8 positions agree with TRBD1. CDR1 and CDR2 from the germline V gene are LNHDA and SQIVND (reference sequence). Trimming took 7 bases from V and 6 from J; bases not matched to a gene: 2. The CDR3 spans 13 residues. CDR3 sequence: CASNTGGNSPLHF. In DNA form, the CDR3 reads TGTGCCAGTAACACAGGGGGTAATTCACCCCTCCACTTT.

By sample share, this clone is medium-sized. The rearrangement uses TRBV6-5 and TRBJ1-2; D possibly corresponds to TRBD1 (5 bases). Germline V gives CDR1 MNHEY, CDR2 SVGAGI. Trimming took 7 bases from V and 7 from J, leaving 19 bases between them. This CDR3 has 14 residues. The CDR3 DNA is TGTGCCAGCAAGACGGGAGGGGAGGAGTCTGGCTACACCTTC. Translation: CASKTGGEESGYTF.

For the CDR3, the DNA is TGTGCCAGCAGCTTAGGATGGGGGCCGAACACTGAAGCTTTCTTT. It yields the protein CASSLGWGPNTEAFF. This chain joins TRBV7-9 and TRBJ1-1, with a tentative D call TRBD1 (6 bases). Trimming removed 1 base at V and 1 base at J, with 10 bases between. Germline CDR1 SEHNR, CDR2 FQNEAQ (reference sequence). This CDR3 is 15 amino acids long.

V is TRBV4-1 and J is TRBJ2-3; D possibly corresponds to TRBD2 (5 bases). The CDR3 sequence is 18 residues long. The V gene's germline CDR1 is MGHRA and CDR2 YSYEKL. The V gene lost 3 bases and the J gene lost 5 bases, with 24 bases spanning the gap. This CDR3 is CASSQLMRAFRGLDTQYF. The CDR3 nucleotides read TGCGCCAGCAGCCAGCTCATGCGGGCGTTCCGGGGTTTAGATACGCAGTATTTT.

The chain joins TRBV4-3 to TRBJ2-1, with D maybe TRBD2 (5 bases). Trimming removed 5 bases at V and 5 bases at J, with 13 bases between. This CDR3 is 14 amino acids long. Germline-derived CDR1 and CDR2 are LGHNA and YSLEER. CDR3 region: CASSGAGVNNEQFF. The CDR3 DNA reads TGCGCCAGCAGCGGTGCCGGGGTCAACAATGAGCAGTTCTTC.

V gene TRBV6-5 combines with J gene TRBJ2-1, with TRBD2 identical over 11 bases. The CDR3 totals 15 residues. Germline V lookup: CDR1 MNHEY, CDR2 SVGAGI. The V and J ends lost 5 bases and 5 bases, in that order; junction bases with no gene match: 5. CDR3 sequence: CASSQLAGVNNEQFF. As DNA, the CDR3 is TGTGCCAGCAGTCAACTAGCGGGAGTGAACAATGAGCAGTTCTTC.

The table lists this clone with a few counts. The chain is built from TRBV5-6 and TRBJ2-4, with 8 bases matching TRBD2. The germline V gene has CDR1 SGHDT and CDR2 YYEEEE. This CDR3 comprises 17 residues. The junction had 15 bases not matched to a gene; V was cut back by 1 base and J by 9 bases. The CDR3 loop is CASSLTGTSFRRSIQYF. The CDR3 DNA follows: TGTGCCAGCAGCTTGACCGGGACTAGTTTCCGCCGCAGCATTCAGTACTTC.

The chain links TRBV29-1 to TRBJ2-5; TRBD1 matches at 8 bases. The V segment lost 0 bases and the J segment 2 bases; nucleotides outside the gene matches: 11. The V gene's germline CDR1 is SQVTM and CDR2 ANQGSEA. The CDR3 is 17 amino acids. The CDR3 is CSVEDPGTGWGQETQYF. In DNA, the CDR3 is TGCAGCGTTGAAGACCCCGGGACAGGCTGGGGACAAGAGACCCAGTACTTC.

The chain links TRBV7-2 to TRBJ2-5; 8 positions match TRBD2. V was clipped by 2 bases and J by 5 bases; unmatched bases: 13. CDR3 size: 17 residues. Germline CDR1 SGHTA, CDR2 FQGNSA. The CDR3 region is CASSLPAGGFMDETQYF. CDR3 sequence (DNA): TGTGCCAGCAGCTTACCCGCGGGGGGCTTCATGGATGAGACCCAGTACTTC.

The V and J genes are TRBV7-6 and TRBJ2-7; maybe TRBD1 (5 bases). CDR1 and CDR2 from the germline V gene are SGHVS and FNYEAQ. The CDR3 spans 13 residues. Trimming shortened V by 2 bases and J by 5 bases, and 10 bases separated the two germline ends. The CDR3 region is CASSLSQGNEQYF. CDR3 coding DNA: TGTGCCAGCAGCTTAAGCCAGGGTAACGAGCAGTACTTC.

The CDR3 DNA is TGTGCCAGCAGTGAATATGCCGGGACAGCCTCCTACGAGCAGTACTTC. It is translated as CASSEYAGTASYEQYF. J is TRBJ2-7 and V is TRBV6-1; 7 bases align to TRBD1. The CDR3 is made up of 16 amino acids. The germline gives CDR1 MNHNS, CDR2 SASEGT. V trimming: 2 bases; J trimming: 0 bases; junction bases outside the gene matches: 7.